This T cell receptor (beta chain) was observed in a study of blood T cell repertoires in COVID-19. This table comes from immunoSEQ multiplex PCR, and its TCRdb copy is limited to in-frame clones, with some not included. This repertoire shows about 100,000 clones, more than 85% found once; its top ten account for approximately 7.3%. Trimming removed 2 bases from V and 4 bases from J, with 12 bases in between. The CDR3 has 14 amino acids. Per germline, CDR1 SGHRS and CDR2 YFSETQ. Sequencing was carried out using peripheral blood. The source of this sequence is a man aged 25-45 years in a cohort sampled during active COVID-19. The V gene is TRBV5-1, the J gene TRBJ2-5; the D gene is possibly TRBD2 (6 bases). The CDR3 coding sequence is TGCGCCAGCAGCTTACAGGACGGGGGAGAGACCCAGTACTTC. Amino acid sequence: CASSLQDGGETQYF.